This T cell receptor beta chain originates from a study of control samples from healthy donors and cancer patients. Germline assignment: CDR1 LNHDA and CDR2 SQIVND (reference sequence). V lost 8 bases to trimming and J lost 0 bases, with 14 bases between them. This CDR3 is built from 14 residues. Some clones are missing from TCRdb's copy, which holds only in-frame ones; the method was immunoSEQ multiplex PCR. The sample has 95,000 to 100,000 clones; approximately 90% are singletons. This rearrangement joins TRBV19 to TRBJ2-7; D is perhaps TRBD1 (5 bases). Sequencing was carried out using blood. The sequence derives from a man aged 25 to 45 in good health. CDR3 sequence: CASGTGLSSYEQYF. Written as DNA, the CDR3 is TGTGCCAGTGGTACAGGTCTCAGCTCCTACGAGCAGTACTTC. Filled out from reference TRBV19 and TRBJ2-7, the complete variable domain reads DGGITQSPKYLFRKEGQNVTLSCEQNLNHDAMYWYRQDPGQGLRLIYYSQIVNDFQKGDIAEGYSVSREKKESFPLTVTSAQKNPTAFYLCASGTGLSSYEQYFGPGTRLTVT.